This T cell receptor beta chain was sequenced during a study of identical twins. Whole-study results and caveats: Invariant populations such as MAIT and iNKT cells could partly muddle zero-insertion analyses. The models systematically underestimated how much out-of-frame TCR alpha was shared in monozygotic twins.

Only a few counts were recorded for this clonotype. Antigen: not known. CDR1 and CDR2 (germline): MRHNA, SNTAGT. Between the trimmed V and J ends, which lost 0 bases and 8 bases, there was a span of 17 bases. The CDR3 is 16 residues long. A universal primer site was incorporated via template switching, and the cDNA contained unique molecular identifiers. One entry per CDR3 protein results from TCRdb running MiXCR on the 5' RACE reads. Among 250,000 or so distinct CDR3 sequences listed, over 9.5% were seen once. These same data were also listed under a study on yellow fever vaccine responses in identical twins.

The receptor comes from a woman younger than 35 in good health. J is TRBJ2-1 and V is TRBV6-4; D is possibly TRBD2 (7 bases). Input material: memory (CD45RO+) T cells sorted from blood. The CDR3, as DNA: TGTGCCAGCAGTGACTCGACGGGGGGCGGTCACGATGAGCAGTTCTTC. This codes for CASSDSTGGGHDEQFF.